Presented here are 9 T cell receptor beta chains from one specimen sequenced in a study of neurological immune-mediated disorders. MiXCR was run by TCRdb on the 5' RACE reads, yielding one entry per CDR3 protein. The table has tens of thousands of distinct CDR3 sequences, 5.2% seen once. The sequenced sample was PBMCs. All receptors derive from a man younger than 30 with multiple sclerosis.

This clonotype was recorded a few times. Possible read error: a much larger clone is one base away. The chain employs TRBV7-3 and TRBJ2-4; D gene uncertain. The CDR3 has 14 residues. Germline V lookup: CDR1 SGHTA, CDR2 FQGTGA. The CDR3 region has the DNA TGTGCCAGCAGCTTAACGGTGACGGAAAAAATTCAGTACTTC. Protein: CASSLTVTEKIQYF.

This clonotype has a count of ten or more. This rearrangement joins TRBV9 to TRBJ1-1; D uncertain. From germline, CDR1 is SGDLS and CDR2 YYNGEE. This CDR3 region has 13 residues. V was clipped by 4 bases and J by 1 base, with 8 bases between them. The CDR3 DNA is TGTGCCAGCAGCACGACCGCGAACACTGAAGCTTTCTTT. This sequence encodes CASSTTANTEAFF. Looking up the rest from reference TRBV9 and TRBJ1-1 gives the full variable domain: DSGVTQTPKHLITATGQRVTLRCSPRSGDLSVYWYQQSLDQGLQFLIQYYNGEERAKGNILERFSAQQFPDLHSELNLSSLELGDSALYFCASSTTANTEAFFGQGTRLTVV.

There are many counts of this clonotype. V usage is TRBV7-3 and J usage is TRBJ1-1; possible D gene TRBD1, 6 bases. CDR3 length: 15 amino acids. Trimming took off 1 base at V and 4 bases at J, with 13 bases between the two ends. The germline V gene has CDR1 SGHTA and CDR2 FQGTGA. The CDR3 protein is CASSLKTARGTEAFF. The CDR3 bases are TGTGCCAGCAGCTTAAAGACGGCCAGGGGCACTGAAGCTTTCTTT.

This clonotype was seen ten or more times. The J gene is TRBJ1-5, the V gene TRBV7-2, with D maybe TRBD1 (6 bases). The V end was cut by 4 bases, the J end by 6 bases, with 25 bases between. Looked up from germline, CDR1 is SGHTA and CDR2 is FQGNSA. There are 18 residues in the CDR3. The CDR3 DNA reads as TGTGCCAGCAGCTCGGTTTCCAGGGGAGGTTGGGTCGGTCAGCCCCAGCATTTT. This encodes CASSSVSRGGWVGQPQHF. Drawing the rest from reference TRBV7-2 and TRBJ1-5, the complete variable domain is GAGVSQSPSNKVTEKGKDVELRCDPISGHTALYWYRQSLGQGLEFLIYFQGNSAPDKSGLPSDRFSAERTGGSVSTLTIQRTQQEDSAVYLCASSSVSRGGWVGQPQHFGDGTRLSIL.

At least ten counts were recorded for this clonotype. The chain uses TRBV7-8 and TRBJ1-1, with 10 bases fitting TRBD1. J lost 4 bases, V lost 0 bases, and 2 bases had no gene match. The germline CDR1 and CDR2 sequences are SGHVS and FQNEAQ. The CDR3 spans 15 residues. Here the CDR3 DNA reads TGTGCCAGCAGCTTAGCACGGACAGGGGGCACTGAAGCTTTCTTT. Translating it yields CASSLARTGGTEAFF. The whole variable domain, remainder taken from reference TRBV7-8 and TRBJ1-1, is GAGVSQSPRYKVAKRGQDVALRCDPISGHVSLFWYQQALGQGPEFLTYFQNEAQLDKSGLPSDRFFAERPEGSVSTLKIQRTQQEDSAVYLCASSLARTGGTEAFFGQGTRLTVV.

This clonotype appeared many times. The chain couples TRBV5-1 to TRBJ2-7; D gene ambiguous. CDR3 length equals 15 residues. The germline V gene encodes CDR1 SGHRS and CDR2 YFSETQ. Trimming left V 4 bases short and J 4 bases short, with 18 bases between. CDR3 protein: CASSRLPSSSYEQYF. The CDR3 nucleotides are TGCGCCAGCAGCCGACTCCCGTCAAGCAGTTACGAGCAGTACTTC.

This clonotype appeared many times. The rearrangement joins TRBV20-1 to TRBJ2-7, with D uncertain. V was shortened by 1 base and J by 9 bases, with 22 bases between the two germline ends. The germline CDR1 and CDR2 sequences are DFQATT and SNEGSKA (reference sequence). This CDR3 has 15 residues. CDR3 amino acids: CSARGPGPMRRWQYF. CDR3 nucleotides: TGCAGTGCTAGAGGCCCAGGACCTATGAGGAGATGGCAGTACTTC.

A few counts support this clonotype. One end of the junction does not line up with germline, which may come from a read error. This sequence joins TRBV20-1 and TRBJ1-6, with unresolved D. The length of the CDR3 is 13 residues. From germline, CDR1 is DFQATT and CDR2 SNEGSKA (reference sequence). This CDR3 is CSAVALPNSPLNF. In DNA form, the CDR3 reads TGCAGTGCTGTGGCCCTCCCTAATTCACCCCTCAACTTT.

This clonotype was recorded at least ten times. The chain has TRBV11-2 and TRBJ2-1; D gene ambiguous. The CDR3 sequence is 15 residues long. V lost 1 base and J 4 bases, leaving 11 bases between the germline ends. Germline lookup yields CDR1 SGHAT and CDR2 FQNNGV. This CDR3 reads CASSLVAGGYNEQFF. CDR3 sequence (DNA): TGTGCCAGCAGCTTAGTAGCTGGTGGTTACAATGAGCAGTTCTTC.